This T cell receptor beta chain derives from a study of T cells expressing NK-cell markers. Study-wide context: The sequencing cohort of eight donors included seven HCMV-seropositive individuals and one seronegative individual.

This CDR3 comprises 16 residues. Germline CDR1 DFQATT, CDR2 SNEGSKA (reference sequence). TCRdb reprocessed the 5' RACE reads, with one entry per CDR3 protein and no DNA. This sample lists 500,000 to 700,000 distinct CDR3 sequences; its ten largest clones have roughly 3.4%. Input material: blood T cells: a sorted CD56 or NKG2C T cell subset, CD4+ or CD8+ T cells, or bulk PBMC T cells (not recorded which). The TCR originated in a man aged 18 to 30 in good health. V gene TRBV20-1 combines with J gene TRBJ2-1; TCRdb reports TRBD1, a call that lacks DNA to check it against. CDR3 region: CSAREGGGRELNEQFF.